This T cell receptor (beta chain) was observed in a study of T cell changes during pregnancy in multiple sclerosis. In this sample, this clone turned up once. Germline lookup yields CDR1 SNHLY and CDR2 FYNNEI. The CDR3 has 16 residues. The V and J ends lost 3 bases and 3 bases respectively, with 17 bases between them. The repertoire was sequenced with immunoSEQ multiplex PCR; TCRdb's copy has only in-frame clones and lacks some. This table has about 100,000 clones, around 92% appearing once. The source is a female donor with multiple sclerosis, enrolled in a pregnancy study. Source: peripheral blood, taken after pregnancy. The V gene is TRBV2, the J gene TRBJ1-1, with D maybe TRBD1 (5 bases). The CDR3 DNA follows: TGTGCCAGCAGTGATTTTACGAGGCGGGGGGACACTGAAGCTTTCTTT. As protein: CASSDFTRRGDTEAFF.